The 25 T cell receptor beta chains below all came from one sample that was sequenced in a study of CD4 and CD8 cells across lung adenocarcinoma regions. One entry per CDR3 protein, called by TCRdb with MiXCR from the PCR reads. The sample lists about 11,000 distinct CDR3 sequences; around half were seen once. Sequenced material: CD8+ T cells from the center of a lung tumor. These receptors were collected from a female donor with lung adenocarcinoma. The CD4 and CD8 labels of this study may be unreliable.

The chain carries TRBV27 and TRBJ2-3; the match to TRBD2 covers 11 bases. CDR1 and CDR2 (germline): MNHEY, SMNVEV (reference sequence). The CDR3 contains 16 residues. V gave up 5 bases and J gave up 7 bases; unmatched junction bases: 11. CDR3 in amino acids: CASSTRLAGLENTQYF. The CDR3 coding sequence is TGTGCCAGCAGTACCCGACTAGCGGGATTGGAAAATACGCAGTATTTT.

The V call is TRBV10-2, the J call TRBJ2-7; D perhaps matches TRBD2 (5 bases). The CDR3 runs to 13 residues. The germline gives CDR1 WSHSY, CDR2 SAAADI. Trimming cost V 7 bases and J 2 bases, with 12 bases left between them. CDR3 amino acids: CASIGLETYEQYF. The CDR3 nucleotides are TGCGCCAGCATAGGACTGGAAACCTACGAGCAGTACTTC.

The rearrangement joins TRBV27 to TRBJ2-1, with no clear D. The J call is uncertain, as TRBJ2-7 better fits the DNA end. CDR3 length equals 11 residues. CDR1 and CDR2 (germline): MNHEY, SMNVEV (reference sequence). The CDR3 DNA is TGTGCCAGCAGCCACTTCTACGAGCAGTACGTC. This codes for CASSHFYEQYV.

The chain has TRBV6-5 and TRBJ2-5; 9 bases match TRBD2. The end of the DNA is better explained by TRBJ2-7, so the J call may be wrong. Germline V gene sequence: CDR1 MNHEY, CDR2 SVGAGI. CDR3 length: 14 amino acids. Here the CDR3 DNA reads TGTGCCAGCAGTTACGGCGGGGGGGTATACGAGCAGTACTTC. Its translation: CASSYGGGVYEQYF.

This clonotype was seen at least ten times. The chain is built from TRBV14 and TRBJ1-1; unclear D gene. V was trimmed by 0 bases and J by 1 base, leaving 3 bases between them. The CDR3 length is 13 residues. Germline CDR1 is SGHDN and CDR2 is FVKESK. CDR3 residues: CASSQDRNTEAFF. As DNA, the CDR3 is TGTGCCAGCAGCCAAGACAGGAACACTGAAGCTTTCTTT.

In its sample, this clonotype was seen a few times. CDR3: CASSFFVETQYF. In DNA, the CDR3 is TGTGCCAGCAGTTTTTTCGTCGAGACCCAGTACTTC. The gene calls are TRBV28 and TRBJ2-5, with D uncertain. Looked up from germline, CDR1 is MDHEN and CDR2 is SYDVKM. The CDR3 consists of 12 residues. V dropped 3 bases and J dropped 5 bases, with 7 bases sitting between them.

With respect to this clonotype: A read error is possible here, since a much larger clone lies one base away. The gene calls are TRBV6-1 and TRBJ2-1; D is possibly TRBD1 (6 bases). The J call is in doubt because the DNA end fits TRBJ2-7 better. The CDR3 contains 15 residues. The germline V gene encodes CDR1 MNHNS and CDR2 SASEGT. The CDR3 region has the DNA TGTGCCAGCAGTGAACAGACAGGCGGTTCCTACGAGCAGTACTTC. Translating gives CASSEQTGGSYEQYF.

With respect to this clonotype: One end of the junction varies from germline; a read error may be responsible. The chain is built from TRBV4-1 and TRBJ1-1; D is uncertain. This CDR3 contains 13 residues. Germline assignment: CDR1 MGHRA and CDR2 YSYEKL. CDR3 protein: CASSQTKGTEDFF. DNA of the CDR3: TGCGCCAGCAGCCAAACCAAGGGCACTGAAGATTTCTTC.

This clonotype was observed at least ten times. This chain uses TRBV10-1 with TRBJ2-1; tentative D call: TRBD1 (6 bases). CDR3 length equals 15 residues. V was clipped by 2 bases and J by 0 bases, with 8 bases between them. Germline-derived CDR1 and CDR2 are WNHNN and SYGVQD (reference sequence). The CDR3 bases are TGCGCCAGCAGTGAGAGGGGGAGCTCCTACAATGAGCAGTTCTTC. As protein: CASSERGSSYNEQFF.

There are a few counts of this clonotype. The rearrangement joins TRBV7-2 to TRBJ1-5, with a weak D call TRBD1 (5 bases). Trimming left V 1 base short and J 0 bases short, with 7 bases between. The CDR3 has 15 residues. CDR1 is SGHTA and CDR2 is FQGNSA in the germline V gene. CDR3 sequence (DNA): TGTGCCAGCAGCTTAGAGGGGAATAGCAATCAGCCCCAGCATTTT. This codes for CASSLEGNSNQPQHF.

This clonotype has ten or more counts. The CDR3 loop is CASRLGLAGTDTQYF. CDR3 nucleotide sequence: TGTGCCAGCAGACTTGGACTAGCGGGTACAGATACGCAGTATTTT. The chain couples TRBV12-3 or TRBV12-4 to TRBJ2-3; 11 positions agree with TRBD2. V lost 6 bases to trimming and J lost 3 bases; unmatched junction nucleotides: 5. This CDR3 has 15 residues.

Comment on this clonotype: One end of the junction is discordant with germline, which a read error may explain. The rearrangement uses TRBV6-1 and TRBJ2-3; 8 nucleotides line up with TRBD2. The V gene's germline CDR1 is MNHNS and CDR2 SASEGT. The CDR3 totals 15 residues. The CDR3 sequence: CAGSRVAGYPETQYF. In DNA, the CDR3 is TGTGCCGGCAGTAGGGTAGCGGGGTACCCAGAGACCCAGTATTTT.

This clonotype was observed a few times. V is TRBV6-5 and J is TRBJ2-3; 10 nucleotides line up with TRBD1. With V trimmed by 2 bases and J by 3 bases, 2 bases remained unmatched. Germline assignment: CDR1 MNHEY and CDR2 SVGAGI. The CDR3 has 15 residues. CDR3 DNA: TGTGCCAGCAGTTACGGGGACAGGGGAACAGATACGCAGTATTTT. This codes for CASSYGDRGTDTQYF.

This clonotype was counted ten times or more. This CDR3 reads CASSSGLITDTQYF. Written as DNA, the CDR3 is TGTGCCAGCAGTTCAGGACTCATCACAGATACGCAGTATTTT. This chain connects TRBV6-5 to TRBJ2-3; TRBD2 is a possible D gene (5 bases). This CDR3 spans 14 amino acids. Germline V gene lookup returns CDR1 MNHEY and CDR2 SVGAGI. Trimming removed 4 bases from V and 2 bases from J, with 10 bases in between.

The V call is TRBV6-1, the J call TRBJ2-5; D could derive from TRBD1 or TRBD2 (5 bases each). V lost 3 bases and J lost 5, with 16 bases in between. The CDR3 runs to 15 residues. In germline, CDR1 is MNHNS, CDR2 SASEGT. DNA of the CDR3: TGTGCCAGCAGTGAGGGGACGTTAGAAAGGGAGACCCAGTACTTC. It encodes CASSEGTLERETQYF.

The chain couples TRBV6-1 to TRBJ1-1; D perhaps matches TRBD1 (6 bases). The V and J ends lost 5 bases and 6 bases respectively, with 13 bases between them. The CDR3 loop spans 13 amino acids. CDR1 MNHNS and CDR2 SASEGT come from the germline V gene. CDR3 loop: CASSMSGVAEAFF. CDR3 sequence (DNA): TGTGCCAGCAGTATGTCAGGGGTGGCTGAAGCTTTCTTT.

The V and J genes are TRBV6-1 and TRBJ2-1, with no clear D. The J call may be faulty, since TRBJ2-7 better matches the DNA end. CDR1 and CDR2 from the germline V gene are MNHNS and SASEGT. CDR3 length equals 14 residues. For the CDR3, the DNA is TGTGCCAGCAGTGATGTTGAGCCCAACAATGAGCAGTACTTC. As protein: CASSDVEPNNEQYF.

This clonotype was observed a handful of times. The chain is built from TRBV6-1 and TRBJ2-3; 7 bases line up with TRBD2. Trimming cost V 4 bases and J 1 base; bases outside gene matches: 2. CDR1 and CDR2 (germline): MNHNS, SASEGT. The CDR3 sequence is 14 residues long. CDR3 nucleotide sequence: TGTGCCAGCAGTGGCACTAGCGGCACAGATACGCAGTATTTT. The encoded protein is CASSGTSGTDTQYF.

The table lists this clonotype with many counts. This sequence joins TRBV6-5 and TRBJ1-2, with D maybe TRBD1 (6 bases). Per the germline V gene, CDR1 is MNHEY and CDR2 is SVGAGI. This CDR3 has 15 residues. Trimming shortened V by 0 bases and J by 1 base, and 9 bases separated the two germline ends. Here the CDR3 DNA reads TGTGCCAGCAGTTACTCTACAGGGAGTAACTATGGCTACACCTTC. Translation gives CASSYSTGSNYGYTF.

Details on this clonotype: Mismatch with germline at one junction end may stem from a read error. The DNA of the CDR3 is TGTGGCAGCAGGGGGCCGTGGGCCAAAAACATGCAGTATTTT. Its protein is CGSRGPWAKNMQYF. The rearrangement uses TRBV6-1 and TRBJ2-3; TRBD1 aligns across 8 bases. The CDR3 runs to 14 residues. From germline, CDR1 is MNHNS and CDR2 SASEGT.

The chain uses TRBV6-1 and TRBJ2-3; TRBD2 aligns across 8 bases. Germline-derived CDR1 and CDR2 are MNHNS and SASEGT. The CDR3 length is 15 residues. The V segment lost 3 bases and the J segment 4 bases; nucleotides outside the gene matches: 6. CDR3 nucleotides: TGTGCCAGCAGTGAGAGCGGGAGTCACGCAGATACGCAGTATTTT. Its protein is CASSESGSHADTQYF.

This rearrangement joins TRBV6-1 to TRBJ2-2, with a weak D call TRBD2 (6 bases). Germline-derived CDR1 and CDR2 are MNHNS and SASEGT. The CDR3 contains 18 residues. Trimming left V 8 bases short and J 4 bases short, with 26 bases between. The CDR3 region has the DNA TGTGCCAGCCCCAGGGACCCGGAACTAGCTGCATTCACCGGGGAGCTGTTTTTT. Protein product: CASPRDPELAAFTGELFF.

V is TRBV6-5 and J is TRBJ1-6; 12 positions agree with TRBD1. The V gene's germline CDR1 is MNHEY and CDR2 SVGAGI. Germline trimming cut 5 bases from V and 7 bases from J; bases unmatched to any gene: 12. CDR3 size: 18 residues. CDR3 in DNA: TGTGCCAGCAGTCTCGATTACCCCGGGACAGGGGGCAATTCACCCCTCCACTTT. Translated: CASSLDYPGTGGNSPLHF.

This clonotype occurred a few times. V and J are TRBV6-1 and TRBJ2-2; 7 positions agree with TRBD1. With V trimmed by 7 bases and J by 4 bases, 6 bases remained unmatched. The CDR3 contains 14 residues. Germline V gene sequence: CDR1 MNHNS, CDR2 SASEGT. CDR3 bases: TGTGCCAGCATCTTCAGGGGGTCCACCGGGGAGCTGTTTTTT. Its protein is CASIFRGSTGELFF.

This clonotype was detected ten times or more. The gene calls are TRBV6-1 and TRBJ1-2; D unclear. With 3 bases removed from V and 5 bases from J, the gap between germline ends came to 10 bases. Germline CDR1 is MNHNS and CDR2 is SASEGT. The CDR3 covers 13 residues. In DNA, the CDR3 is TGTGCCAGCAGTGAGGAGTTTCAATATGGCTACACCTTC. Protein: CASSEEFQYGYTF.